This record covers a single T cell receptor beta chain. No antigen is known for it. No much larger clonotype is one base removed from it; base qualities were not supplied. Unmatched junction bases come to 9, with V trimmed by 3 bases and J by 3 bases. CDR3 length: 16 amino acids, cysteine to phenylalanine. The CDR3 DNA has 48 bases and is translated from base 1. From the germline V gene, CDR1 is MRHNA and CDR2 is SNTAGT. TCRbeta CDR3 regions were amplified from genomic DNA using the immunoSEQ Assay, a bias-controlled multiplex PCR. Processing in the source paper ran as follows. Within the assay, amplification of reference gene primers was used to estimate how many nucleated cells each sample contained. To quantify the absolute abundance of each unique TCRbeta CDR3 rearrangement, sequence reads were collapsed and filtered. For each sample, productive Simpson clonality was calculated by taking the square root of Simpson's diversity index across productive rearrangements. This immuneACCESS table, as held by TCRdb, lists in-frame sequences with V and J called but not all clones. Of the missing ones, under half trace to an unresolved V gene in checked studies; the others have no known cause. Clone size and the V and J calls come from that table; the DNA yielded D and trimming. The sample has 90,000 to 120,000 clones on record, roughly 69% of them singletons. Around 6.3% of the sample is in the top ten clones.

Each collaborating institution followed its own protocols to collect whole blood in K2EDTA tubes. For TCRbeta analysis, collaborator samples were shipped as frozen whole blood, as isolated PBMCs, or as DNA extracted from either sample type. This sample was taken from a study of blood T cell repertoires in COVID-19 (dated by TCRdb to 2020 to 2022). Study-level background: Samples from collaborators originated in the United States, Italy and Spain and spanned both the acute and convalescent phases of COVID-19. Samples came from the ongoing ImmuneRACE study (first 160 participants) plus 1,254 subjects from 6 global collaborators. Subjects who had been exposed to COVID-19, were actively infected with it, or had recovered from it provided the deeply sampled blood TCRbeta repertoires that made up the dataset. A freely available public database, intended as a resource for researchers studying the immune response to SARS-CoV-2, is where the repertoires were released. A de-identified subject ID, COVID-19 status, age in years and sex were almost always included in the sample metadata. Where HLA class I and class II types were available, the types were taken from metadata supplied by the sample provider, not from assay-based typing. The material from the prospective study consisted of cDNA or gDNA derived from T cells, B-cell-depleted T cells, or PBMCs. Here is what the overall study found, with its caveats: How much clinical and demographic metadata was included differed by source and by participant, and the metadata was provided uncurated.

The sequenced sample was peripheral blood. This receptor chain uses TRBV6-4 and TRBJ2-5; 8 bases in the middle match TRBD2. The clonotype comes from a man aged 80 or over with acute or convalescent COVID-19. The DNA sequence is given as TGTGCCAGCAGTGAGCAGGGAGCGGGAGAGAAAGAGACCCAGTACTTC. It codes for CASSEQGAGEKETQYF.